This TCR beta chain was recorded in a study of T cells in Graves' hyperthyroidism and ophthalmopathy. Study-level points and caveats: Ophthalmopathy onset followed model prediction by a median around 6.9 months. Clonotypes that were expanded in thyroid above 0.001 mostly appeared in blood too.

Patients were excluded for uncontrolled infection, other autoimmune disease, pregnancy or lactation. Each diagnosis was grounded in clinical symptoms, serum thyroxine and TRAb, thyroid ultrasound, and orbital computed tomography. V lost 6 bases, J lost 3 bases, and 8 bases stayed unmatched. CDR1 is MNHNS, CDR2 SASEGT, per germline. The CDR3 has 16 amino acids. In this sample, this clonotype turned up many times. Its cognate antigen is unknown. Template material for amplifying TCR beta CDR3 regions consisted of RNA transcripts. Primed by the HTBI set, a first-round RT-PCR was run on the TCR CDR3. Via MiXCR, TCRdb re-called the multiplex PCR reads, giving one row per CDR3 protein. The sample comprises 350,000 or so distinct CDR3 sequences, 17% of which are singletons, and 30% to 35% rests with the top ten.

The source is a woman in her 30s with Graves' hyperthyroidism that later progressed to Graves' ophthalmopathy. Sequencing input: blood. This rearrangement joins TRBV6-1 to TRBJ2-6; 7 nucleotides match TRBD1. Here the CDR3 reads CASSLNRGDGANVLTF. DNA of the CDR3: TGTGCCAGCAGCCTCAACAGGGGCGATGGGGCCAACGTCCTGACTTTC.